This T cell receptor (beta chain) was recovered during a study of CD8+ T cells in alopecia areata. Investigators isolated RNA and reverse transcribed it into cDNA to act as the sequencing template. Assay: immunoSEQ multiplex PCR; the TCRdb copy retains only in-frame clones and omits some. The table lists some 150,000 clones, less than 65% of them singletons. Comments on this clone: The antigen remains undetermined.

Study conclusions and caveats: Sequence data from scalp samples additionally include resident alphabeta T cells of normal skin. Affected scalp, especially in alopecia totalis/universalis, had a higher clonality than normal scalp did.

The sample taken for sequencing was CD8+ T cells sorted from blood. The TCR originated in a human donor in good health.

CDR3 in DNA: TGCGCCAGCAGCGACCCGGGACCCTACAATGAGCAGTTCTTC. This encodes CASSDPGPYNEQFF. V usage is TRBV5-1 and J usage is TRBJ2-1, with D possibly called TRBD1 or TRBD2 (5 bases each). The germline CDR1 and CDR2 sequences are SGHRS and YFSETQ. The CDR3 has 14 residues. Trimming left V 4 bases short and J 2 bases short, with 10 bases between.